This entry is about one TCR beta chain. Its antigen is currently unknown. This record comes from a study of shared clonotypes between healthy human individuals. Replicate PCRs for sorted subsets used 200 ng DNA; this equaled tens of thousands of T cell genomes. Profiled with immunoSEQ multiplex PCR; TCRdb holds only in-frame clones, not every one. The data show around 560,000 clones, approximately 95% seen once. Overall study results and limits: Estimated clonotype richness was generally higher in naive than memory subsets.

CD8 cells classed as naive were CD45RO-negative and positively selected for CCR7, excluding terminally differentiated effector memory CD45RA+ cells. Recent vaccinations or acute infections were absent in the healthy HIV-negative adult donors. The CDR3 extends over 15 amino acids. Germline lookup yields CDR1 MNHEY and CDR2 SMNVEV (reference sequence). V dropped 5 bases and J dropped 1 base, with 11 bases sitting between them. The chain recombines TRBV27 with TRBJ1-4, with a possible D match to TRBD1 (5 bases). The sequence came from a woman younger than 45 in good health. Sequenced: naive CD8+ T cells sorted from blood. The CDR3 nucleotides are TGTGCCAGCAGTCCTGGGACGGGAACTAATGAAAAACTGTTTTTT. The encoded protein is CASSPGTGTNEKLFF.